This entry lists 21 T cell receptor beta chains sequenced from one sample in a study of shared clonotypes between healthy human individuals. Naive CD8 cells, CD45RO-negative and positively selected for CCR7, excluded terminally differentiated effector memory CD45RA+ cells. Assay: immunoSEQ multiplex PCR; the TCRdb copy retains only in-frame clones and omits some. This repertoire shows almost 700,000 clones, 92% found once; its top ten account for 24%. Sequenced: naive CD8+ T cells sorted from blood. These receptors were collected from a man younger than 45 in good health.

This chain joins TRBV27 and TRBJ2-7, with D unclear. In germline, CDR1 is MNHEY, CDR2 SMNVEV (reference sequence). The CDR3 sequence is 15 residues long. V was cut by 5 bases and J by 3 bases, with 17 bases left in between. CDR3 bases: TGTGCCAGCAGTCTCTCTATCCACCTCTACTACGAGCAGTACTTC. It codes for CASSLSIHLYYEQYF.

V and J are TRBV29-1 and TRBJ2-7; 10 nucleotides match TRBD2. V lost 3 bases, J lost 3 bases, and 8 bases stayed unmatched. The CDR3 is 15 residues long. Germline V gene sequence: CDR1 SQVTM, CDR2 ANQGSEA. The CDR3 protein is CSVELSGREVYEQYF. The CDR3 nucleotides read TGCAGCGTTGAGTTGAGCGGGAGGGAGGTCTACGAGCAGTACTTC.

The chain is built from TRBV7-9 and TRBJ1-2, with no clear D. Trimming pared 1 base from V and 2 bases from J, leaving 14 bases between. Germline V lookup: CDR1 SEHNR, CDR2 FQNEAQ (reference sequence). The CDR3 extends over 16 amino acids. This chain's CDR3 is CASSLDSPGINYGYTF. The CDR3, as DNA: TGTGCCAGCAGCTTAGATTCCCCGGGAATAAACTATGGCTACACCTTC.

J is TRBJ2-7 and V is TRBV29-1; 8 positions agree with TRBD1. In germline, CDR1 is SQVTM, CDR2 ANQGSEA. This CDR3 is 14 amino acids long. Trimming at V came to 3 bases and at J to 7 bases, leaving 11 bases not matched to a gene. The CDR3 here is CSVEGQELPYEQYF. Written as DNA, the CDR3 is TGCAGCGTTGAGGGACAGGAGTTACCTTATGAGCAGTACTTC.

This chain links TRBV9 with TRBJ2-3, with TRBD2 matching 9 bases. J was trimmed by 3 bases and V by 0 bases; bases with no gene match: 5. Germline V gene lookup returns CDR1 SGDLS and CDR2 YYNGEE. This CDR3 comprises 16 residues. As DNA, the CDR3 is TGTGCCAGCAGCGTAGAGGCGGGAGGGACAACAGATACGCAGTATTTT. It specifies CASSVEAGGTTDTQYF.

CDR3 protein: CASSQDPGRVEPQHF. CDR3 coding DNA: TGCGCCAGCAGCCAAGATCCGGGCAGGGTTGAGCCCCAGCATTTT. The chain carries TRBV4-1 and TRBJ1-5, with D tentatively TRBD1 (5 bases). CDR1 MGHRA and CDR2 YSYEKL come from the germline V gene. The V and J ends lost 0 bases and 8 bases respectively, with 14 bases between them. This CDR3 has 15 residues.

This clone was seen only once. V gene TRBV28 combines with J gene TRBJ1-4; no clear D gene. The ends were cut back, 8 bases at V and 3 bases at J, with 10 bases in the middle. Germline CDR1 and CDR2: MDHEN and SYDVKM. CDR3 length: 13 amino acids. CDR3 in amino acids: CASVGRANEKLFF. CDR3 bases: TGTGCCAGCGTCGGGCGGGCTAATGAAAAACTGTTTTTT.

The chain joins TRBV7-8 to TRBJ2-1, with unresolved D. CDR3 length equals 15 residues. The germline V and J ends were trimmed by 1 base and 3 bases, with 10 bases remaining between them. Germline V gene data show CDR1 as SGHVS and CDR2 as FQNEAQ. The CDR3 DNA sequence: TGTGCCAGCAGCTTAGAACCTGGCGGCTACAATGAGCAGTTCTTC. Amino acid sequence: CASSLEPGGYNEQFF.

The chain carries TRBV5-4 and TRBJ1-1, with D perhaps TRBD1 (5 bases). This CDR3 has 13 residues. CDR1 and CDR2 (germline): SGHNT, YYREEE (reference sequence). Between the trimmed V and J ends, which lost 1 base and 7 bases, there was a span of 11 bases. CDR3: CASSLKTDLEAFF. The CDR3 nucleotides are TGTGCCAGCAGCTTGAAGACAGACCTTGAAGCTTTCTTT.

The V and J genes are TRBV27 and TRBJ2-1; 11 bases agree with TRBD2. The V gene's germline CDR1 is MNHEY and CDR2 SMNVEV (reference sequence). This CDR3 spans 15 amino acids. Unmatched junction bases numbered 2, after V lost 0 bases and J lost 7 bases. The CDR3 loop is CASSLSLAGGNEQFF. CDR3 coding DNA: TGTGCCAGCAGTTTATCCCTAGCGGGGGGAAATGAGCAGTTCTTC.

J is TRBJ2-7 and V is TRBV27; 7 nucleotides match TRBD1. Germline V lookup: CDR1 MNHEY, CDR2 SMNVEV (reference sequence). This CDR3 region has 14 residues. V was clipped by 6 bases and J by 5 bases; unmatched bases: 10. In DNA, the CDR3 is TGTGCCAGCAGCGACGAGGGGGCTTTCCACGAGCAGTACTTC. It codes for CASSDEGAFHEQYF.

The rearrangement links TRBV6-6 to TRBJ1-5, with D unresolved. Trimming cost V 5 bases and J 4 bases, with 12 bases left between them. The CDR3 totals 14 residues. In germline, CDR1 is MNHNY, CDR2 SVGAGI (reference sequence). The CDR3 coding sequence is TGTGCCAGCAGTCAAATACAAGGGAATCAGCCCCAGCATTTT. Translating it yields CASSQIQGNQPQHF.

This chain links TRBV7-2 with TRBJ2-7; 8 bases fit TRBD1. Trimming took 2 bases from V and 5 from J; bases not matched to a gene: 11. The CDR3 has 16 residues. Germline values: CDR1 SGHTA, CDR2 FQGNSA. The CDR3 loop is CASSLIYRGSLDEQYF. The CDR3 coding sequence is TGTGCCAGCAGCTTAATTTACAGGGGGAGTTTAGACGAGCAGTACTTC.

CDR3 loop: CASSLSPLQPQHF. CDR3 sequence (DNA): TGTGCCAGCAGTTTATCGCCTCTTCAGCCCCAGCATTTT. The chain employs TRBV27 and TRBJ1-5, with D uncertain. This CDR3 is built from 13 residues. V lost 0 bases, J lost 6 bases, and 6 bases lay in between. The germline CDR1 and CDR2 sequences are MNHEY and SMNVEV (reference sequence).

The CDR3 DNA reads as TGCGCCAGCAGTGGTCCCGGGACAGGGATCTACGAGCAGTACTTC. Amino acid sequence: CASSGPGTGIYEQYF. This chain connects TRBV10-1 to TRBJ2-7, with TRBD1 identical over 9 bases. Germline CDR1 is WNHNN and CDR2 is SYGVQD (reference sequence). V was pared by 4 bases and J by 3 bases, with 7 bases of the junction left unmatched. The CDR3 has 15 amino acids.

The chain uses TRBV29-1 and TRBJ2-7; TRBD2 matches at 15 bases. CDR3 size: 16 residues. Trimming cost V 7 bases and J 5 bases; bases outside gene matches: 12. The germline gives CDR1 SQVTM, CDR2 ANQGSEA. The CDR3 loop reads CSALGLAGGKSHEQYF. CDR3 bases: TGCAGCGCCCTAGGACTAGCGGGAGGGAAATCCCACGAGCAGTACTTC.

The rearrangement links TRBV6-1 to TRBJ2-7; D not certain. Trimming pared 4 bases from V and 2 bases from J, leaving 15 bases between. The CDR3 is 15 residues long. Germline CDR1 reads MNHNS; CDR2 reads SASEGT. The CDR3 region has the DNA TGTGCCAGCAGTGTTATTGGTTACAGCACCTACGAGCAGTACTTC. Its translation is CASSVIGYSTYEQYF.

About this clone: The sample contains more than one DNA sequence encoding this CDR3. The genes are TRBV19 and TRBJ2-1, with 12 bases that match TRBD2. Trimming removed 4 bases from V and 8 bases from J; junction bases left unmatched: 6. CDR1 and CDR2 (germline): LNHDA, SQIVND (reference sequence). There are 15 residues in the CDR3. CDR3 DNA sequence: TGTGCCAGTAGTACGCTAGCGGGAGGGCCCGATGAGCAGTTCTTC. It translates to CASSTLAGGPDEQFF. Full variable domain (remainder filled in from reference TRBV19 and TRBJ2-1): DGGITQSPKYLFRKEGQNVTLSCEQNLNHDAMYWYRQDPGQGLRLIYYSQIVNDFQKGDIAEGYSVSREKKESFPLTVTSAQKNPTAFYLCASSTLAGGPDEQFFGPGTRLTVL.

This chain's CDR3 is CASNDPSYEQYF. The CDR3 coding sequence is TGTGCCAGCAATGACCCGAGCTACGAGCAGTACTTC. The rearrangement uses TRBV11-2 and TRBJ2-7, with D uncertain. The CDR3 contains 12 residues. Germline CDR1 SGHAT, CDR2 FQNNGV. V dropped 7 bases and J dropped 3 bases, with 10 bases sitting between them.

The CDR3 DNA reads TGTGCCAGCAGTTTCCCGATCCTAGCGAAACCCTACGAGCAGTACTTC. It is translated as CASSFPILAKPYEQYF. The rearrangement links TRBV28 to TRBJ2-7; tentatively, D is TRBD2 (6 bases). Germline loops: CDR1 MDHEN, CDR2 SYDVKM. This CDR3 comprises 16 residues. The V end was cut by 3 bases, the J end by 2 bases, with 17 bases between. Drawing the rest from reference TRBV28 and TRBJ2-7, the complete variable domain is DVKVTQSSRYLVKRTGEKVFLECVQDMDHENMFWYRQDPGLGLRLIYFSYDVKMKEKGDIPEGYSVSREKKERFSLILESASTNQTSMYLCASSFPILAKPYEQYFGPGTRLTVT.

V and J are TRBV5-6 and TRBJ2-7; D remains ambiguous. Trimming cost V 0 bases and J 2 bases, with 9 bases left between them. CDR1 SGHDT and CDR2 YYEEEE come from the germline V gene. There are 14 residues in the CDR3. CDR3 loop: CASSLALKAYEQYF. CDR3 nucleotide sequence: TGTGCCAGCAGCTTGGCCCTTAAAGCCTACGAGCAGTACTTC.